This TCR beta chain came from a study of shared clonotypes between healthy human individuals. Study context: The plates for each donor numbered three CD4 naive, three CD4 memory, two CD8 naive and one CD8 memory.

TCRdb's copy holds only in-frame clones and misses some; the assay was immunoSEQ multiplex PCR. The sample shows a few hundred thousand clones, 50% to 80% of them seen only once. Regarding this clone: What it binds is not known.

Study observations and caveats: Naive CD4 clonotype sharing across several donors was roughly 5%. Naive subsets typically showed greater estimated richness than memory subsets.

Nashville, Tennessee was home to all donors, each a Caucasian adult. Sequencing was performed on memory CD4+ T cells sorted from blood. The sample's subset: CD45RA-negative fraction. The sequence came from a man under 40 in good health.

The CDR3 loop is CASSEQEQRGYNEQFF. The CDR3 nucleotides are TGTGCCAGCAGTGAGCAGGAGCAGCGGGGATACAATGAGCAGTTCTTC. This chain uses TRBV6-1 with TRBJ2-1, with 7 bases matching TRBD2. V dropped 3 bases and J dropped 4; count of bases not matched to a gene: 9. This CDR3 contains 16 residues. Germline CDR1 reads MNHNS; CDR2 reads SASEGT.